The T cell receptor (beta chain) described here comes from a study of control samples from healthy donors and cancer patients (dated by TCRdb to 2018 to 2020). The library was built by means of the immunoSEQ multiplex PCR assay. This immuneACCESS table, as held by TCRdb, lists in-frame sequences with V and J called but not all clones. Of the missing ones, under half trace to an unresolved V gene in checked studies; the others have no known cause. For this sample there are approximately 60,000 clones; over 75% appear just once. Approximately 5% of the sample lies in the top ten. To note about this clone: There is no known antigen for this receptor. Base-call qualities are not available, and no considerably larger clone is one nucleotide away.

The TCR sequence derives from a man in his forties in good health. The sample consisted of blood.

The nucleotide sequence reads as follows: TGCGCCAGCAGCTTGGCTCCAAGTCTGAACACCGGGGAGCTGTTTTTT. This translates into CASSLAPSLNTGELFF. In this chain, TRBV5-1 is recombined with TRBJ2-2; no D gene is confidently identified. As encoded in the germline V gene, CDR1 is SGHRS while CDR2 is YFSETQ. Deletion took 0 bases off V and 1 base off J, with a span of 10 bases between the germline ends. Measured from the cysteine to the phenylalanine, the CDR3 is 16 residues long. This entry keeps only the CDR3 DNA: 48 bases, framed from base 1.